This T cell receptor beta chain was recovered during a study of T cells after yellow fever vaccination. UMIs and a universal primer site were added when TCR cDNA was made by 5'RACE template switching. TCRdb reanalysed the 5' RACE reads using MiXCR and keeps one entry per CDR3 protein. The table records over 150,000 distinct CDR3 sequences, 5.5% to 8% of them present only once. Study-wide results and caveats: Peaking faster, on day 5 versus 15, the secondary response was nonetheless weaker. Abundant clonotypes from the bulk population could have been carried over as contaminants into FACS-sorted repertoires. Most primary-vaccination clones reappeared after the booster (less than 98% CD4, 88% CD8).

This clonotype came up many times. Antigen specificity is unknown. Source: CD4+ T cells sorted from PBMCs, taken on the day of the first yellow fever vaccination. The clonotype comes from a young man who received the YFV17D yellow fever vaccine.

The CDR3 DNA reads as TGTGCCAGCAGAACACCGGGGGGGCGAGAGACCCAGTACTTC. Residues: CASRTPGGRETQYF. The chain carries TRBV28 and TRBJ2-5, with 8 bases identical to TRBD2. The germline V gene encodes CDR1 MDHEN and CDR2 SYDVKM. There are 14 residues in the CDR3. V trimming: 6 bases; J trimming: 4 bases; junction bases outside the gene matches: 7. Complete variable domain (other parts from reference TRBV28 and TRBJ2-5): DVKVTQSSRYLVKRTGEKVFLECVQDMDHENMFWYRQDPGLGLRLIYFSYDVKMKEKGDIPEGYSVSREKKERFSLILESASTNQTSMYLCASRTPGGRETQYFGPGTRLLVL.